This passage covers 5 T cell receptor beta chains from one sample sequenced in a study of neoadjuvant nivolumab and ipilimumab in lung cancer. Profiled with immunoSEQ multiplex PCR; TCRdb holds only in-frame clones, not every one. The data contain approximately 12,000 clones, around 70% of them singletons. Here the sequenced sample was peripheral blood, taken after neoadjuvant nivolumab, alone or with ipilimumab, at or shortly before surgery. The receptors come from an adult with non-small cell lung cancer.

J is TRBJ1-2 and V is TRBV7-2, with D unclear. The CDR3 has 15 amino acids. CDR1 is SGHTA and CDR2 is FQGNSA in the germline V gene. V was trimmed by 0 bases and J by 4 bases, leaving 12 bases between them. The CDR3: CASSLAPSGVYGYTF. CDR3 in DNA: TGTGCCAGCAGCTTAGCGCCTTCCGGCGTCTATGGCTACACCTTC.

The chain links TRBV7-6 to TRBJ1-1; the D is unclear. The V gene lost 3 bases and the J gene lost 1 base, with 9 bases spanning the gap. The germline CDR1 and CDR2 sequences are SGHVS and FNYEAQ. CDR3 length: 14 amino acids. The DNA for the CDR3 is TGTGCCAGCAGCTTGGCCGGTGCGAACACTGAAGCTTTCTTT. Its translation: CASSLAGANTEAFF. Full variable domain (remainder filled in from reference TRBV7-6 and TRBJ1-1): GAGVSQSPRYKVTKRGQDVALRCDPISGHVSLYWYRQALGQGPEFLTYFNYEAQQDKSGLPNDRFSAERPEGSISTLTIQRTEQRDSAMYRCASSLAGANTEAFFGQGTRLTVV.

The J gene is TRBJ1-2, the V gene TRBV18, with a tentative D call TRBD1 (6 bases). Germline assignment: CDR1 KGHSH and CDR2 LQKENI. V was shortened by 2 bases and J by 8 bases, with 15 bases between the two germline ends. The CDR3 spans 14 residues. The CDR3 sequence: CASSPYRDMGGYTF. The DNA of the CDR3 is TGTGCCAGCTCACCATACAGGGATATGGGCGGCTACACCTTC.

This chain joins TRBV18 and TRBJ1-1; 10 bases fit TRBD1. The CDR3 spans 15 residues. V trimming: 4 bases; J trimming: 4 bases; junction bases outside the gene matches: 6. Germline V gene data show CDR1 as KGHSH and CDR2 as LQKENI. The CDR3 protein is CASSQLGQGLTEAFF. The DNA for the CDR3 is TGTGCCAGCTCACAATTGGGACAGGGGCTCACTGAAGCTTTCTTT.

V gene TRBV11-3 combines with J gene TRBJ2-7, with D unclear. V lost 1 base and J 2 bases, leaving 12 bases between the germline ends. CDR3 size: 15 residues. Germline lookup yields CDR1 SGHNT and CDR2 YENEEA. The DNA for the CDR3 is TGTGCCAGCAGCTTAGGTGGGCAGAGTCCCTACGAGCAGTACTTC. This gives the protein CASSLGGQSPYEQYF.